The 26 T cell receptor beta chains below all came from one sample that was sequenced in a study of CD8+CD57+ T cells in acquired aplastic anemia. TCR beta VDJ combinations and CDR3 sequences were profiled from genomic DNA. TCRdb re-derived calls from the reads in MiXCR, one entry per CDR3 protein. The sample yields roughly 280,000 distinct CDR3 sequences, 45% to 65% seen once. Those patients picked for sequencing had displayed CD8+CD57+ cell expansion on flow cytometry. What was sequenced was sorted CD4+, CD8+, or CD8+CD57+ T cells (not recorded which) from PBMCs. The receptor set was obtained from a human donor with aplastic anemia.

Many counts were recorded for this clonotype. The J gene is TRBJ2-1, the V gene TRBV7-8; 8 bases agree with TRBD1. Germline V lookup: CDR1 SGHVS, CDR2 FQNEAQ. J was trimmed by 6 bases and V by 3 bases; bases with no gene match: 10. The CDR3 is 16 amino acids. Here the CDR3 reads CASSLNRDRKTNEQFF. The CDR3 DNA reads TGTGCCAGCAGCTTGAACCGGGACAGGAAAACCAATGAGCAGTTCTTC.

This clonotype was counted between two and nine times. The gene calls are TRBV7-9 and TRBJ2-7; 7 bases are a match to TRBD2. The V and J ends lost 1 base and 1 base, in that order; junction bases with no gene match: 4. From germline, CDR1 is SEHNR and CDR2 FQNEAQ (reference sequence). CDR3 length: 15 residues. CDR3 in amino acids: CASSLGAGKSYEQYF. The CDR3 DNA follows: TGTGCCAGCAGCTTAGGAGCGGGGAAATCCTACGAGCAGTACTTC.

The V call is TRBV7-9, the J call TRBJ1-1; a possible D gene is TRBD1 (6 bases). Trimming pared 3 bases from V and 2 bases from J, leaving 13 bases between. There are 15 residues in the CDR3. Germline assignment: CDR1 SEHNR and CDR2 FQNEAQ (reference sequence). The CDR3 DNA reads TGTGCCAGCAGCTTCCTTAGGACAGTCAACACTGAAGCTTTCTTT. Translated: CASSFLRTVNTEAFF.

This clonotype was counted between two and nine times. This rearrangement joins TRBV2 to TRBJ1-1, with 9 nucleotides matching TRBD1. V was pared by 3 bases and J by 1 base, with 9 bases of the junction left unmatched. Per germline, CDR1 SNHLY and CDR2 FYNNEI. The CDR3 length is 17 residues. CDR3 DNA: TGTGCCAGCAGTGAGGACAGGGGCCCTGACCCGAACACTGAAGCTTTCTTT. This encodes CASSEDRGPDPNTEAFF.

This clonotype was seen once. This chain's CDR3 is CASASGRRWRGGRLETQYF. The DNA for the CDR3 is TGTGCCAGTGCGTCAGGGCGGCGTTGGCGCGGGGGACGTCTGGAGACCCAGTACTTC. The chain employs TRBV6-1 and TRBJ2-5; 7 bases fit TRBD2. Per the germline V gene, CDR1 is MNHNS and CDR2 is SASEGT. CDR3 length: 19 residues. J was trimmed by 5 bases and V by 9 bases; bases with no gene match: 27.

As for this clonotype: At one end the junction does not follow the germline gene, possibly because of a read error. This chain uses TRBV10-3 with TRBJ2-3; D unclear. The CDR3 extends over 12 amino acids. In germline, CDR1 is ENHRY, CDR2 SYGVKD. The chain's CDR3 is CAFSPGLDTQYF. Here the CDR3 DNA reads TGTGCCTTCAGTCCAGGTTTAGATACGCAGTATTTT.

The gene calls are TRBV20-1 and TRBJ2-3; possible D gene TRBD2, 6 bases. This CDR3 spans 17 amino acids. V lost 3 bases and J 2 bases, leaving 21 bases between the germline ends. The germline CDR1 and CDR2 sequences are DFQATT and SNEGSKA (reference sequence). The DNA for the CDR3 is TGCAGTGCTAGCAGCCTCAACGGAGGGTCTACCACAGATACGCAGTATTTT. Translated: CSASSLNGGSTTDTQYF.

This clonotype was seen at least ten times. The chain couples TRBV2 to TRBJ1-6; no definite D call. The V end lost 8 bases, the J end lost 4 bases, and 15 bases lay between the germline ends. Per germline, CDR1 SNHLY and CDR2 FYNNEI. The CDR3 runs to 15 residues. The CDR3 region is CASCRRAWYNSPLHF. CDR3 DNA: TGTGCCAGCTGTAGAAGGGCTTGGTATAATTCACCCCTCCACTTT. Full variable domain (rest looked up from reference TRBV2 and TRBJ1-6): EPEVTQTPSHQVTQMGQEVILRCVPISNHLYFYWYRQILGQKVEFLVSFYNNEISEKSEIFDDQFSVERPDGSNFTLKIRSTKLEDSAMYFCASCRRAWYNSPLHFGNGTRLTVT.

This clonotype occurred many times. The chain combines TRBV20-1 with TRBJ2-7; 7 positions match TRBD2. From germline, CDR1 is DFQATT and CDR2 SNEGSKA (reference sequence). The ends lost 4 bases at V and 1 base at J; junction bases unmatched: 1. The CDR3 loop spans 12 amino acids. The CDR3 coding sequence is TGCAGTGCTATGGGGGGGTCCTACGAGCAGTACTTC. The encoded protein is CSAMGGSYEQYF.

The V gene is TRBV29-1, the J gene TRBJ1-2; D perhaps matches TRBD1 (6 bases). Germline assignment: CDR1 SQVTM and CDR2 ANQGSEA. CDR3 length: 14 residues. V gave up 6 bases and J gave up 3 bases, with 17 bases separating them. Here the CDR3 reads CSVIGGTGDYGYTF. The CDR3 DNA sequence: TGCAGCGTAATAGGGGGGACGGGGGACTATGGCTACACCTTC.

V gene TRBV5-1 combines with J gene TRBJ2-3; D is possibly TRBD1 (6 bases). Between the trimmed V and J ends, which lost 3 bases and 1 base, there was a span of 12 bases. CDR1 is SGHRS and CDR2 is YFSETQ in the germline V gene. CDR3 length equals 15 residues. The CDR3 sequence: CASSYKRQGTDTQYF. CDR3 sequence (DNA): TGCGCCAGCAGCTATAAAAGACAGGGCACAGATACGCAGTATTTT.

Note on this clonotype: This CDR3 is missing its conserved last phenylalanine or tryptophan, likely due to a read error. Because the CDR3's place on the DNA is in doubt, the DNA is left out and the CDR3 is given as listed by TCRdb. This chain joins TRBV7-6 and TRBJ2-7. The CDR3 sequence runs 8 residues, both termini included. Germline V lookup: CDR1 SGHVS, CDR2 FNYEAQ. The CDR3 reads CASSGTIL.

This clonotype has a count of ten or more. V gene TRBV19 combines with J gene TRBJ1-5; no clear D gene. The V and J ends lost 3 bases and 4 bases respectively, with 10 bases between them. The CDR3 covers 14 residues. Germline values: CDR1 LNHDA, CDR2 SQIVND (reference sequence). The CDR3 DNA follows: TGTGCCAGTAGTATGGGCTCAAGAAATCAGCCCCAGCATTTT. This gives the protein CASSMGSRNQPQHF.

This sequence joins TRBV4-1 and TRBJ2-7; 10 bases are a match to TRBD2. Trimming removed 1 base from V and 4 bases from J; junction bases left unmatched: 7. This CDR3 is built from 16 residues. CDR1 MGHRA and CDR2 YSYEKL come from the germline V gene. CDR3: CASSQVQLAGTYEQYF. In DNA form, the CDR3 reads TGCGCCAGCAGCCAAGTTCAACTAGCGGGAACTTACGAGCAGTACTTC.

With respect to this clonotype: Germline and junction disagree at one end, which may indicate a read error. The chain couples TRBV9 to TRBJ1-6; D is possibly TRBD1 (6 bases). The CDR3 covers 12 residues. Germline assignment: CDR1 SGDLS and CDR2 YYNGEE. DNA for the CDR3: TGTGCCAGCAGCTTAGGCCCGGGACATCCCCCCTTT. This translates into CASSLGPGHPPF.

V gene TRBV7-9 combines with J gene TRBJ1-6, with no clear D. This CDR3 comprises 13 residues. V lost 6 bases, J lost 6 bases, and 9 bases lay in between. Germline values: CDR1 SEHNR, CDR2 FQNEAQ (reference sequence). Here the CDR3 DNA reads TGTGCCAGCAGGCGGGCCGGTAATTCACCCCTCCACTTT. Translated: CASRRAGNSPLHF. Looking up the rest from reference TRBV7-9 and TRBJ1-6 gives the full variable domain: DTGVSQNPRHKITKRGQNVTFRCDPISEHNRLYWYRQTLGQGPEFLTYFQNEAQLEKSRLLSDRFSAERPKGSFSTLEIQRTEQGDSAMYLCASRRAGNSPLHFGNGTRLTVT.

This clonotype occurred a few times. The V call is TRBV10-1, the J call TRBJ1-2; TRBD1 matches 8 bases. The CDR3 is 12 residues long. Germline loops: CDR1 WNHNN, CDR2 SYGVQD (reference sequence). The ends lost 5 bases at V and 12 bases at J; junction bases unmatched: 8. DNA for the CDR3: TGCGCCAGCAGTACACCGACAGGGGCCCACACCTTC. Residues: CASSTPTGAHTF.

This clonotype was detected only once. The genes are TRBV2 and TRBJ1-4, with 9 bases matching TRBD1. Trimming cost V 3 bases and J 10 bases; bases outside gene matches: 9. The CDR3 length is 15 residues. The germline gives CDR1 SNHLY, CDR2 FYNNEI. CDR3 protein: CASSEQGQGIGKLFF. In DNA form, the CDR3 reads TGTGCCAGCAGTGAGCAGGGACAGGGTATAGGAAAACTGTTTTTT.

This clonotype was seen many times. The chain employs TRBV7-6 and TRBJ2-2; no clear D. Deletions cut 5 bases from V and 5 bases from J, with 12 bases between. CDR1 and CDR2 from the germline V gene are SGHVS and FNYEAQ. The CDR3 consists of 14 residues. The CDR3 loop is CASSEGVGTGELFF. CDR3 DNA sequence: TGTGCCAGCAGCGAAGGAGTAGGGACCGGGGAGCTGTTTTTT. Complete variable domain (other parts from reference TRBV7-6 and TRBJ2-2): GAGVSQSPRYKVTKRGQDVALRCDPISGHVSLYWYRQALGQGPEFLTYFNYEAQQDKSGLPNDRFSAERPEGSISTLTIQRTEQRDSAMYRCASSEGVGTGELFFGEGSRLTVL.

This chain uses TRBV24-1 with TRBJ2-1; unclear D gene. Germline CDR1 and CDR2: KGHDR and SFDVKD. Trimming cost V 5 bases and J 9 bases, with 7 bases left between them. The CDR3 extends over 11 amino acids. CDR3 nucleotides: TGTGCCACCAGTGTTTCAGCTGAGCAGTTCTTC. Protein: CATSVSAEQFF.

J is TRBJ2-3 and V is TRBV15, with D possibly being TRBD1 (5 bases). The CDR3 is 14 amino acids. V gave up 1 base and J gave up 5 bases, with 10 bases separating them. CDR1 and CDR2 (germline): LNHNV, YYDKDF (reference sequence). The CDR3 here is CATSRVGVRDTQYF. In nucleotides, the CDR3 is TGTGCCACCAGCAGAGTAGGGGTTCGAGATACGCAGTATTTT.

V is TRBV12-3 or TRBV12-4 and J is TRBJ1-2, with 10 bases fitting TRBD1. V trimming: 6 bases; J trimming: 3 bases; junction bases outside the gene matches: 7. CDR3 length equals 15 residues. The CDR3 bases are TGTGCCAGCAGGCCACCGGGACAGGGGCACTATGGCTACACCTTC. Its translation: CASRPPGQGHYGYTF.

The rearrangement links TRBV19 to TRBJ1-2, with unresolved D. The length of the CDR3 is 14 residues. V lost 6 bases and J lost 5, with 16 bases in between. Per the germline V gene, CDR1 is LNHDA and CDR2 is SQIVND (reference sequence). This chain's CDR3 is CASRTTIGPYGYTF. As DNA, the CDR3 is TGTGCCAGTAGGACGACCATTGGACCTTATGGCTACACCTTC.

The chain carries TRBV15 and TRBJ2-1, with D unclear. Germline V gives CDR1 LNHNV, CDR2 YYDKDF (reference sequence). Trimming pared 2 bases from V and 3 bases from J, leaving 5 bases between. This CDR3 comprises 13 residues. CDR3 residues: CATSRQGYNEQFF. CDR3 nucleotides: TGTGCCACCAGCAGACAAGGCTACAATGAGCAGTTCTTC.

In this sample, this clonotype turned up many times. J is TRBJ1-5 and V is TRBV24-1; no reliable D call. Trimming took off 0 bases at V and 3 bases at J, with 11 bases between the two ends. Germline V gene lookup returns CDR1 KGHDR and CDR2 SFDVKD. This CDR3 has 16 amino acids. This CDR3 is CATSDLPPRNNQPQHF. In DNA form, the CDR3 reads TGTGCCACCAGTGATTTGCCGCCTAGGAACAATCAGCCCCAGCATTTT.

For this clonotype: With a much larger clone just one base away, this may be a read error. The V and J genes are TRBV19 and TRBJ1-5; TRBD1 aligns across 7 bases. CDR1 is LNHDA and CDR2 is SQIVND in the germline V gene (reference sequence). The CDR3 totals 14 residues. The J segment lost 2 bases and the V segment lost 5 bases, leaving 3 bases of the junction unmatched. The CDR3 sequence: CASSGTAGNQPQHF. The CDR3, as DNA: TGTGCCAGTAGTGGGACAGCTGGCAATCAGCCCCAGCATTTT.